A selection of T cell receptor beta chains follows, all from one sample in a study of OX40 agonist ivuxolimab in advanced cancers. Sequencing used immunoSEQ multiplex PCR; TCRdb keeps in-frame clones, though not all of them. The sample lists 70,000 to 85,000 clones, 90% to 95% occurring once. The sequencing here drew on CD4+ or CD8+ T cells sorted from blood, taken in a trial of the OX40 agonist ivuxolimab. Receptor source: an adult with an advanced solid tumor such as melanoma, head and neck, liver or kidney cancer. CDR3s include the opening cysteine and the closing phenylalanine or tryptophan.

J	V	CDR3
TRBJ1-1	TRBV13	CASSLRNTEAFF
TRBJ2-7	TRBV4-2	CASSQEGLAGGGQYF
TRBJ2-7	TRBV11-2	CASSFLGGATSYEQYF
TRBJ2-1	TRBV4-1	CASSQDSGSHLNEQFF
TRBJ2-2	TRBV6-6	CASSYSIAGLTGELFF
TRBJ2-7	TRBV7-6	CASSLVMRGATYEQYF
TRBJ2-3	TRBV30	CAWAITTGGRRDTQYF
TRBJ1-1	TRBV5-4	CASSLAPSAVNTEAFF
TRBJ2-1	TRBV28	CASSLRLAGGPWSSYNEQFF
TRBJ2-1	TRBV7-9	CASSLLFNEQFF
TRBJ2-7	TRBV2	CASSPGEDYEQYF
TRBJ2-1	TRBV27	CASSLSIQAPYNEQFF
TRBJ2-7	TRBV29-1	CSVENRDTYEQYF
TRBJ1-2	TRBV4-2	CASSQGAEGYTF
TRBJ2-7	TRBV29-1	CSVRGLAGAYEQYF
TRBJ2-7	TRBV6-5	CASSHYSSYEQYF
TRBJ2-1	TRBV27	CASSLIGTGFHNEQFF
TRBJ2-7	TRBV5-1	CASSITGSEQYF
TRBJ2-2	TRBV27	CASGMTGELFF
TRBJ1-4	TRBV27	CASRVGTGFEKLFF
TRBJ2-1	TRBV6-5	CASSAGTGSYNEQFF
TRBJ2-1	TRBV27	CASTGDENEQFF
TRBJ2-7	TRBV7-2	CASSLAKAIRLHYEQYF
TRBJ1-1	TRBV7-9	CASISNRERDMNTEAFF
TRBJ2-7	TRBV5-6	CASSWGQGYYEQYF
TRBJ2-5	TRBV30	CAWSVLAEEETQYF
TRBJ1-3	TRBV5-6	CASSWTTGARGNTIYF
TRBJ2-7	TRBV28	CASSLLEELSYEQYF
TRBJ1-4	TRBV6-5	CASSWVLRGEKLFF
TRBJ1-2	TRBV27	CASSIGEYGYTF
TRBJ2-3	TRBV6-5	CASSYKGVKVDTQYF
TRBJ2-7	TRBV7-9	CASSLVPDSRPYEQYF
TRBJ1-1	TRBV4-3	CASSQATLNTEAFF
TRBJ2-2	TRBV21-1	CAIIKGRDRHNTGELFF
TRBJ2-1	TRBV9	CASSVEARGGAYNEQFF
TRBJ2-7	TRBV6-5	CASSPRQGYYEQYF
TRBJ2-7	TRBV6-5	CASSYGRGLEQYF
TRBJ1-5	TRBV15	CATRGGQRNQPQHF
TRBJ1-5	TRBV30	CAWGQVSNQPQHF
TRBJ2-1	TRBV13	CASSEPGLAFNNEQFF
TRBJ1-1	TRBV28	CASSLAVNTEAFF
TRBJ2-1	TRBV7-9	CASSVGGGNEQFF
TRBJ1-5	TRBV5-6	CASSSGIGDQPQHF
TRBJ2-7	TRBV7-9	CASSSGTTGSEQYF
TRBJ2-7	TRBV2	CASSAGRGYEQYF
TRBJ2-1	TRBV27	CASSLSLVGRNEQFF
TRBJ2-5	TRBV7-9	CASSRDGAETQYF
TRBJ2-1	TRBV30	CAWSWGQGSRNEQFF